This T cell receptor beta chain was captured by sequencing in a study of shared clonotypes between healthy human individuals. Regarding the study as a whole: The study's rarefaction showed incomplete sorted-subset sequencing despite large depth.

As regards this clone: The antigen is undetermined.

Germline-derived CDR1 and CDR2 are MDHEN and SYDVKM. This CDR3 has 14 amino acids. Trimming stripped 6 bases from V and 3 bases from J, with 11 bases between. Assay used: immunoSEQ multiplex PCR; TCRdb lists only in-frame clones, some missing. The table records roughly 380,000 clones, 96% of them present only once. CD8 memory was a combination of CD45RO+ cells and CCR7-negative CD45RA+ TemRA cells. This clonotype originated in a man younger than 45 in good health. V is TRBV28 and J is TRBJ2-2; D is possibly TRBD1 (6 bases). Sequences were obtained from memory CD8+ T cells sorted from blood. The subset: CD45RO+ cells pooled with CCR7-negative TemRA cells. CDR3 DNA: TGTGCCAGCAGGTTGACAGGCTACACCGGGGAGCTGTTTTTT. This encodes CASRLTGYTGELFF.